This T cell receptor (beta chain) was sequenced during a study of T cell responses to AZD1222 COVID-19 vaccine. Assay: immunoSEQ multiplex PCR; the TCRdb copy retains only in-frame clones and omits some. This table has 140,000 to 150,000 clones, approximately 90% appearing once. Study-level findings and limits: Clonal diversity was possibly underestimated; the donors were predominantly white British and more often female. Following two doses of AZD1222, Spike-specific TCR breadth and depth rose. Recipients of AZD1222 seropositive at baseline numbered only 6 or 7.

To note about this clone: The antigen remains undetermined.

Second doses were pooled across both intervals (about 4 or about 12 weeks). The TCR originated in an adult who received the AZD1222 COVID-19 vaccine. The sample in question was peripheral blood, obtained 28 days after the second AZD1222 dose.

For the CDR3, the DNA is TGCAGCGCCTGGTCTGCAACTAATGAAAAACTGTTTTTT. This encodes CSAWSATNEKLFF. The rearrangement links TRBV29-1 to TRBJ1-4; no reliable D call. Looked up from germline, CDR1 is SQVTM and CDR2 is ANQGSEA. Trimming pared 7 bases from V and 0 bases from J, leaving 9 bases between. This CDR3 region has 13 residues.